Sequencing of this T cell receptor beta chain was carried out in a study of cytomegalovirus exposure and HLA in healthy donors. The wider study: Earlier, 117 million unique TCR beta sequences were recovered from around 200 million T cells by an analysis. When fewer than 400 donors were genotyped, 80% to 90% of them were found to fall in the Caucasian-associated ancestry cluster.

PCR employed 60 Vbeta and 13 Jbeta primers. Profiling relied on immunoSEQ multiplex PCR, and the TCRdb table lists in-frame clones only, not all of them. The profile shows over 130,000 clones, 75% to 85% of them singletons. Sequenced sample: PBMCs. The origin of this receptor is a man between 45 and 60 years old in good health and CMV-seronegative.

The CDR3 bases are TGTGCCAGCAGTGACCCACGGACTAGCGGGTTGGAGACCCAGTACTTC. Residues: CASSDPRTSGLETQYF. The chain uses TRBV6-4 and TRBJ2-5; TRBD2 aligns across 11 bases. Germline values: CDR1 MRHNA, CDR2 SNTAGT. CDR3 length: 16 residues. The junction had 7 bases not matched to a gene; V was cut back by 2 bases and J by 5 bases.